Listed below are T cell receptor beta chains from one sample, sequenced in a study of technical replicates of blood from several donors. Assay: immunoSEQ multiplex PCR; the TCRdb copy retains only in-frame clones and omits some. This sample has about 94,000 clones; roughly 95% occur once, and the top ten carry about 0.39%. What was sequenced was T cells isolated from PBMCs. These receptors originate from a human donor in good health. Each CDR3 is given with its conserved first and last residue. Fields, in order: D gene, clone size, V gene, J gene, CDR3 protein, CDR3 DNA. A D gene is named only where the DNA matches it firmly. A clone size is listed for some rows: how often the clone was seen (once, few, many), or a class if it is expanded.

d_gene: -; abundance: few; v_gene: TRBV14; j_gene: TRBJ1-1; CDR3aa: CASRGLFNRPNTEAFF; CDR3nt: TGTGCCAGCAGGGGCCTTTTCAACAGACCCAACACTGAAGCTTTCTTT
d_gene: -; abundance: -; v_gene: TRBV11-2; j_gene: TRBJ1-2; CDR3aa: CASSLAPQDHGYTF; CDR3nt: TGTGCCAGCAGCTTAGCCCCACAGGACCATGGCTACACCTTC
d_gene: -; abundance: -; v_gene: TRBV7-3; j_gene: TRBJ2-1; CDR3aa: CASSYYSVDEQFF; CDR3nt: TGTGCCAGCAGCTACTATAGCGTGGATGAGCAGTTCTTC
d_gene: -; abundance: -; v_gene: TRBV13; j_gene: TRBJ1-2; CDR3aa: CASSLGQEKNYGYTF; CDR3nt: TGTGCCAGCAGCTTAGGGCAGGAAAAAAACTATGGCTACACCTTC
d_gene: TRBD1; abundance: -; v_gene: TRBV5-6; j_gene: TRBJ2-2; CDR3aa: CASSPGTGVTGELFF; CDR3nt: TGTGCCAGCAGCCCCGGGACAGGGGTTACCGGGGAGCTGTTTTTT
d_gene: TRBD2; abundance: -; v_gene: TRBV7-2; j_gene: TRBJ2-5; CDR3aa: CASSPTGRAGEETQYF; CDR3nt: TGTGCCAGCAGCCCAACCGGGCGAGCGGGAGAAGAGACCCAGTACTTC
d_gene: -; abundance: -; v_gene: TRBV6-1; j_gene: TRBJ1-4; CDR3aa: CASRRDGATNEKLFF; CDR3nt: TGTGCCAGCAGGAGAGACGGAGCAACTAATGAAAAACTGTTTTTT
d_gene: -; abundance: few; v_gene: TRBV6-5; j_gene: TRBJ1-2; CDR3aa: CASSYEGGYTF; CDR3nt: TGTGCCAGCAGTTACGAGGGAGGCTACACCTTC
d_gene: TRBD2; abundance: -; v_gene: TRBV5-1; j_gene: TRBJ2-3; CDR3aa: CASSLSTAGGPDTQYF; CDR3nt: TGCGCCAGCAGCTTGAGTACAGCGGGAGGCCCAGATACGCAGTATTTT
d_gene: TRBD1; abundance: once; v_gene: TRBV30; j_gene: TRBJ1-1; CDR3aa: CAWNLGQINTEAFF; CDR3nt: TGTGCCTGGAACCTGGGACAGATAAACACTGAAGCTTTCTTT
d_gene: -; abundance: -; v_gene: TRBV19; j_gene: TRBJ2-3; CDR3aa: CASSIQYSPDTQYF; CDR3nt: TGTGCCAGTAGTATACAGTATTCCCCAGATACGCAGTATTTT
d_gene: -; abundance: -; v_gene: TRBV9; j_gene: TRBJ1-5; CDR3aa: CASSVEDTDQPQHF; CDR3nt: TGTGCCAGCAGCGTAGAAGACACAGATCAGCCCCAGCATTTT
d_gene: -; abundance: -; v_gene: TRBV6-5; j_gene: TRBJ2-2; CDR3aa: CASSVDRISGGELFF; CDR3nt: TGTGCCAGCAGTGTAGACAGGATCTCGGGCGGGGAGCTGTTTTTT
d_gene: TRBD2; abundance: -; v_gene: TRBV27; j_gene: TRBJ2-7; CDR3aa: CASSSTSGGYEQYF; CDR3nt: TGTGCCAGCAGTTCCACTAGCGGGGGCTACGAGCAGTACTTC
d_gene: -; abundance: -; v_gene: TRBV2; j_gene: TRBJ1-4; CDR3aa: CASTGGFEKLFF; CDR3nt: TGTGCCAGCACCGGAGGTTTTGAAAAACTGTTTTTT
d_gene: TRBD2; abundance: -; v_gene: TRBV4-2; j_gene: TRBJ2-5; CDR3aa: CASSPGAGSTETQYF; CDR3nt: TGTGCCAGCAGCCCCGGAGCGGGAAGTACGGAGACCCAGTACTTC
d_gene: -; abundance: -; v_gene: TRBV13; j_gene: TRBJ2-5; CDR3aa: CASSRQGGQETQYF; CDR3nt: TGTGCCAGCAGCAGGCAGGGTGGCCAAGAGACCCAGTACTTC
d_gene: TRBD2; abundance: -; v_gene: TRBV4-1; j_gene: TRBJ2-7; CDR3aa: CASSPGTTNNEQYF; CDR3nt: TGCGCCAGCAGCCCCGGGACTACCAACAACGAGCAGTACTTC
d_gene: -; abundance: -; v_gene: TRBV2; j_gene: TRBJ2-3; CDR3aa: CASARAETDTQYF; CDR3nt: TGTGCCAGCGCGAGGGCGGAAACAGATACGCAGTATTTT
d_gene: TRBD2; abundance: -; v_gene: TRBV9; j_gene: TRBJ2-1; CDR3aa: CASSRGGLAFNEQFF; CDR3nt: TGTGCCAGCAGCCGGGGGGGACTAGCTTTCAATGAGCAGTTCTTC
d_gene: TRBD1; abundance: once; v_gene: TRBV7-2; j_gene: TRBJ1-5; CDR3aa: CASSSRGGDQPQHF; CDR3nt: TGTGCCAGCAGCTCTAGAGGGGGCGATCAGCCCCAGCATTTT
d_gene: TRBD1; abundance: -; v_gene: TRBV9; j_gene: TRBJ1-2; CDR3aa: CASSQWEDRNYGYTF; CDR3nt: TGTGCCAGCAGCCAGTGGGAGGACAGGAACTATGGCTACACCTTC
d_gene: TRBD2; abundance: once; v_gene: TRBV2; j_gene: TRBJ2-1; CDR3aa: CASSPQRDWANEQFF; CDR3nt: TGTGCCAGCAGCCCTCAGCGGGATTGGGCCAATGAGCAGTTCTTC
d_gene: -; abundance: once; v_gene: TRBV2; j_gene: TRBJ2-7; CDR3aa: CASRARDNDYEQYF; CDR3nt: TGTGCCAGCAGGGCTCGGGACAACGACTACGAGCAGTACTTC
d_gene: -; abundance: few; v_gene: TRBV10-3; j_gene: TRBJ1-1; CDR3aa: CAISDQGREAFF; CDR3nt: TGTGCCATCAGTGATCAGGGTAGGGAAGCTTTCTTT
d_gene: -; abundance: -; v_gene: TRBV25-1; j_gene: TRBJ2-5; CDR3aa: CASSSVRDPWGLETQYF; CDR3nt: TGTGCCAGCAGTTCTGTCCGGGATCCTTGGGGTCTAGAGACCCAGTACTTC
d_gene: TRBD1; abundance: -; v_gene: TRBV5-4; j_gene: TRBJ2-1; CDR3aa: CASLQTGANEQFF; CDR3nt: TGTGCCAGCCTCCAGACAGGGGCCAATGAGCAGTTCTTC
d_gene: TRBD2; abundance: -; v_gene: TRBV5-1; j_gene: TRBJ2-1; CDR3aa: CASSPRGAGDEQFF; CDR3nt: TGCGCCAGCAGTCCCCGTGGAGCGGGAGATGAGCAGTTCTTC
d_gene: -; abundance: -; v_gene: TRBV5-1; j_gene: TRBJ1-1; CDR3aa: CASSLGLRGSPEAFF; CDR3nt: TGCGCCAGCAGCTTGGGTCTCAGGGGCTCCCCTGAAGCTTTCTTT
d_gene: -; abundance: -; v_gene: TRBV7-9; j_gene: TRBJ2-7; CDR3aa: CASSLVGPSDRLYEQYF; CDR3nt: TGTGCCAGCAGCTTAGTTGGTCCCTCGGACAGACTCTACGAGCAGTACTTC
d_gene: -; abundance: -; v_gene: TRBV2; j_gene: TRBJ2-5; CDR3aa: CASSVRPGETQYF; CDR3nt: TGTGCCAGCAGTGTTAGGCCGGGAGAGACCCAGTACTTC
d_gene: -; abundance: -; v_gene: TRBV27; j_gene: TRBJ2-5; CDR3aa: CASSLQGLGETQYF; CDR3nt: TGTGCCAGCAGTTTACAGGGATTGGGAGAGACCCAGTACTTC
d_gene: -; abundance: -; v_gene: TRBV19; j_gene: TRBJ1-2; CDR3aa: CASSIDRGSYGYTF; CDR3nt: TGTGCCAGTAGTATAGATCGAGGCAGCTATGGCTACACCTTC
d_gene: -; abundance: -; v_gene: TRBV6-6; j_gene: TRBJ1-3; CDR3aa: CASSYDSSGNTIYF; CDR3nt: TGTGCCAGCAGTTACGACAGCTCTGGAAACACCATATATTTT
d_gene: -; abundance: -; v_gene: TRBV18; j_gene: TRBJ1-1; CDR3aa: CASSPSGGRNTEAFF; CDR3nt: TGTGCCAGCTCACCAAGTGGGGGCCGGAACACTGAAGCTTTCTTT
d_gene: -; abundance: -; v_gene: TRBV28; j_gene: TRBJ1-1; CDR3aa: CASSPTVNTEAFF; CDR3nt: TGTGCCAGCAGTCCAACAGTCAACACTGAAGCTTTCTTT
d_gene: -; abundance: -; v_gene: TRBV27; j_gene: TRBJ2-3; CDR3aa: CASSLSRGGGDTQYF; CDR3nt: TGTGCCAGCAGTTTATCTCGTGGTGGAGGGGATACGCAGTATTTT
d_gene: TRBD1; abundance: once; v_gene: TRBV19; j_gene: TRBJ1-4; CDR3aa: CASTQGATNEKLFF; CDR3nt: TGTGCCAGTACGCAGGGGGCAACTAATGAAAAACTGTTTTTT
d_gene: -; abundance: -; v_gene: TRBV18; j_gene: TRBJ1-4; CDR3aa: CASSPFPILSGEKLFF; CDR3nt: TGTGCCAGCTCACCTTTCCCGATACTATCGGGGGAAAAACTGTTTTTT
d_gene: TRBD2; abundance: -; v_gene: TRBV19; j_gene: TRBJ2-7; CDR3aa: CASTRTGTSGTYEQYF; CDR3nt: TGTGCCAGTACCCGGACTGGGACTAGCGGGACGTACGAGCAGTACTTC
d_gene: -; abundance: -; v_gene: TRBV30; j_gene: TRBJ2-2; CDR3aa: CAWTPLQGSAGELFF; CDR3nt: TGTGCCTGGACCCCCTTACAGGGTTCGGCCGGGGAGCTGTTTTTT
d_gene: TRBD1; abundance: -; v_gene: TRBV5-6; j_gene: TRBJ1-5; CDR3aa: CASRFTGGDQPQHF; CDR3nt: TGTGCCAGCAGATTTACAGGGGGCGATCAGCCCCAGCATTTT
d_gene: -; abundance: -; v_gene: TRBV7-2; j_gene: TRBJ2-3; CDR3aa: CASSSGYSTDTQYF; CDR3nt: TGTGCCAGCAGCTCCGGGTATAGCACAGATACGCAGTATTTT
d_gene: -; abundance: once; v_gene: TRBV15; j_gene: TRBJ2-7; CDR3aa: CATSRDIGDSYEQYF; CDR3nt: TGTGCCACCAGCAGAGATATCGGGGACTCCTACGAGCAGTACTTC
d_gene: -; abundance: -; v_gene: TRBV4-2; j_gene: TRBJ1-1; CDR3aa: CASSQGRGNPEAFF; CDR3nt: TGTGCCAGCAGCCAAGGTCGGGGGAACCCTGAAGCTTTCTTT
d_gene: -; abundance: -; v_gene: TRBV7-3; j_gene: TRBJ2-2; CDR3aa: CASSSLVAGELFF; CDR3nt: TGTGCCAGCAGCTCACTAGTGGCCGGGGAGCTGTTTTTT
d_gene: TRBD2; abundance: once; v_gene: TRBV5-8; j_gene: TRBJ2-7; CDR3aa: CASSFTGGYEQYF; CDR3nt: TGTGCCAGCAGCTTTACGGGAGGTTACGAGCAGTACTTC
d_gene: -; abundance: -; v_gene: TRBV7-9; j_gene: TRBJ2-4; CDR3aa: CASSLGTQDIQYF; CDR3nt: TGTGCCAGCAGCTTAGGCACGCAGGACATTCAGTACTTC
d_gene: -; abundance: -; v_gene: TRBV28; j_gene: TRBJ2-2; CDR3aa: CASSFSAGANGELFF; CDR3nt: TGTGCCAGCAGTTTTAGTGCAGGGGCTAACGGGGAGCTGTTTTTT
d_gene: -; abundance: -; v_gene: TRBV10-3; j_gene: TRBJ2-7; CDR3aa: CAISESYLGTLSYEQYF; CDR3nt: TGTGCCATCAGTGAGTCTTATCTGGGGACTTTATCCTACGAGCAGTACTTC
d_gene: -; abundance: -; v_gene: TRBV29-1; j_gene: TRBJ2-3; CDR3aa: CSVVAALSTDTQYF; CDR3nt: TGCAGCGTGGTAGCCGCCCTTAGCACAGATACGCAGTATTTT
d_gene: -; abundance: -; v_gene: TRBV4-3; j_gene: TRBJ2-1; CDR3aa: CASSRLQGPSYNEQFF; CDR3nt: TGCGCCAGCAGCCGCTTACAGGGACCCTCCTACAATGAGCAGTTCTTC
d_gene: TRBD2; abundance: -; v_gene: TRBV5-6; j_gene: TRBJ2-5; CDR3aa: CASHSTGGQETQYF; CDR3nt: TGTGCCAGTCACTCTACGGGGGGGCAAGAGACCCAGTACTTC
d_gene: -; abundance: -; v_gene: TRBV5-5; j_gene: TRBJ1-1; CDR3aa: CASSLNRHTEAFF; CDR3nt: TGTGCCAGCAGCTTGAACAGACACACTGAAGCTTTCTTT
d_gene: TRBD2; abundance: -; v_gene: TRBV7-6; j_gene: TRBJ2-1; CDR3aa: CASSHSRTSGRDNEQFF; CDR3nt: TGTGCCAGCAGCCACTCCAGGACTAGCGGGAGGGACAATGAGCAGTTCTTC
d_gene: -; abundance: -; v_gene: TRBV13; j_gene: TRBJ2-5; CDR3aa: CASSFLETQYF; CDR3nt: TGTGCCAGCAGCTTCCTTGAGACCCAGTACTTC
d_gene: TRBD1; abundance: -; v_gene: TRBV27; j_gene: TRBJ1-1; CDR3aa: CASSYSTGGFTEAFF; CDR3nt: TGTGCCAGCAGTTACTCAACAGGGGGCTTCACTGAAGCTTTCTTT
d_gene: -; abundance: -; v_gene: TRBV9; j_gene: TRBJ1-5; CDR3aa: CASSRESNQPQHF; CDR3nt: TGTGCCAGCAGTAGAGAGAGCAATCAGCCCCAGCATTTT
d_gene: TRBD2; abundance: -; v_gene: TRBV7-9; j_gene: TRBJ2-1; CDR3aa: CASSLIASGRSVEQFF; CDR3nt: TGTGCCAGCAGCTTAATCGCTAGCGGGAGATCCGTTGAGCAGTTCTTC